The 16 T cell receptor beta chains below were found in one sample sequenced in a study of blood T cell repertoires in COVID-19. Assay used: immunoSEQ multiplex PCR; TCRdb lists only in-frame clones, some missing. The table includes around 140,000 clones, around nine tenths detected once. Sequencing was performed on peripheral blood. The source is a man in his 60s with active or convalescent COVID-19.

This chain links TRBV11-2 with TRBJ1-2; D not certain. This CDR3 is built from 14 residues. V was trimmed by 5 bases and J by 3 bases, leaving 13 bases between them. Germline CDR1 SGHAT, CDR2 FQNNGV. CDR3 region: CASSPAEGHYGYTF. For the CDR3, the DNA is TGTGCCAGCAGCCCGGCGGAGGGCCACTATGGCTACACCTTC.

V usage is TRBV6-5 and J usage is TRBJ2-2, with D possibly being TRBD2 (6 bases). V was cut by 5 bases and J by 0 bases, with 7 bases left in between. The germline gives CDR1 MNHEY, CDR2 SVGAGI. This CDR3 spans 14 amino acids. The CDR3 region has the DNA TGTGCCAGCAGTACGGGGGCGAACACCGGGGAGCTGTTTTTT. This translates into CASSTGANTGELFF.

The chain couples TRBV20-1 to TRBJ2-7; 9 bases line up with TRBD2. The trim removed 6 bases at V and 5 bases at J, leaving 14 bases unmatched. CDR1 is DFQATT and CDR2 is SNEGSKA in the germline V gene (reference sequence). The CDR3 extends over 15 amino acids. The CDR3 coding sequence is TGCAGTGCCAGTGGGGTAGCGGGAGTATCCCACGAGCAGTACTTC. Encoded protein: CSASGVAGVSHEQYF.

This clone was detected a few times. This rearrangement joins TRBV4-2 to TRBJ2-3, with a possible D match to TRBD2 (6 bases). CDR1 is LGHNA and CDR2 is YNFKEQ in the germline V gene. V was shortened by 0 bases and J by 2 bases, with 12 bases between the two germline ends. This CDR3 spans 16 amino acids. The CDR3: CASSQEVAEFTDTQYF. The CDR3 DNA is TGTGCCAGCAGCCAAGAAGTAGCGGAATTCACAGATACGCAGTATTTT.

The CDR3 DNA reads TGTGCCAGCAGCTTCTTGGCGGGAGGGCCGGATACGCAGTATTTT. It translates to CASSFLAGGPDTQYF. The genes are TRBV7-2 and TRBJ2-3, with 9 nucleotides matching TRBD2. J lost 6 bases, V lost 3 bases, and 7 bases had no gene match. The length of the CDR3 is 15 residues. Germline V CDR1 and CDR2: SGHTA, FQGNSA.

The chain joins TRBV30 to TRBJ1-5; TRBD1 aligns across 9 bases. The CDR3 is 18 residues long. V gave up 4 bases and J gave up 0 bases; unmatched junction bases: 13. CDR1 is GTSNPN, CDR2 SVGIG, per germline (reference sequence). For the CDR3, the DNA is TGTGCCTGGACTGATTCCGGGACAGGGTATTATAGCAATCAGCCCCAGCATTTT. Translation: CAWTDSGTGYYSNQPQHF.

The chain has TRBV7-3 and TRBJ2-2; 16 bases match TRBD2. The CDR3 is made up of 18 amino acids. Per germline, CDR1 SGHTA and CDR2 FQGTGA. The trim removed 5 bases at V and 4 bases at J, leaving 7 bases unmatched. The CDR3 region is CASSLGLAGGPVTGELFF. The CDR3 DNA reads as TGTGCCAGCAGCCTGGGACTAGCGGGAGGGCCGGTCACCGGGGAGCTGTTTTTT.

The gene calls are TRBV12-3 or TRBV12-4 and TRBJ2-5, with unresolved D. CDR3 length equals 13 residues. Trimming shortened V by 3 bases and J by 2 bases, and 7 bases separated the two germline ends. CDR3 nucleotides: TGTGCCAGCAGTTTTAGTAGACAAGAGACCCAGTACTTC. It specifies CASSFSRQETQYF.

The rearrangement links TRBV3-1 (or the pseudogene TRBV3-2) to TRBJ2-5, with 10 bases that match TRBD2. CDR1 is LGHDT, CDR2 YNNKEL, per germline (reference sequence). This CDR3 is 17 amino acids long. V lost 5 bases to trimming and J lost 2 bases; unmatched junction nucleotides: 11. For the CDR3, the DNA is TGTGCCAGCAGCTCCCGTCCCCTACTAGCGGGGCAAGAGACCCAGTACTTC. This codes for CASSSRPLLAGQETQYF.

The rearrangement links TRBV4-3 to TRBJ2-3; TRBD2 matches at 11 bases. The CDR3 spans 17 residues. V was clipped by 2 bases and J by 5 bases; unmatched bases: 9. Germline V gives CDR1 LGHNA, CDR2 YSLEER. CDR3 residues: CASSQTSSGRLVDTQYF. The CDR3 nucleotides are TGCGCCAGCAGCCAAACCTCTAGCGGGAGGTTAGTAGATACGCAGTATTTT.

The rearrangement uses TRBV9 and TRBJ1-2; D uncertain. The CDR3 is made up of 15 amino acids. With 0 bases removed from V and 2 bases from J, the gap between germline ends came to 11 bases. CDR1 and CDR2 from the germline V gene are SGDLS and YYNGEE. DNA for the CDR3: TGTGCCAGCAGCGTAGCTACGAAGACAAACTATGGCTACACCTTC. This encodes CASSVATKTNYGYTF.

The chain has TRBV5-1 and TRBJ1-6, with D tentatively TRBD1 (6 bases). V lost 0 bases and J lost 7, with 17 bases in between. The germline gives CDR1 SGHRS, CDR2 YFSETQ. CDR3 length: 17 residues. The CDR3 region has the DNA TGCGCCAGCAGCTTGGAAATGGTAACAGGGAACAATTCACCCCTCCACTTT. This sequence encodes CASSLEMVTGNNSPLHF.

The genes are TRBV28 and TRBJ2-3; D unresolved. This CDR3 comprises 12 residues. CDR1 is MDHEN, CDR2 SYDVKM, per germline. V lost 2 bases, J lost 4 bases, and 4 bases lay in between. DNA of the CDR3: TGTGCCAGCAGTTTAGAGTCAGATACGCAGTATTTT. It yields the protein CASSLESDTQYF.

The J gene is TRBJ2-7, the V gene TRBV6-6; 9 positions agree with TRBD1. This CDR3 is 13 amino acids long. After removal of 10 bases from V and 2 bases from J, the junction contained 6 bases not matched to a gene. CDR1 is MNHNY, CDR2 SVGAGI, per germline (reference sequence). CDR3 sequence (DNA): TGTGCCACAACGGGACAGGGTCCCTACGAGCAGTACTTC. Its translation: CATTGQGPYEQYF.

This clone was detected only once. The chain recombines TRBV10-3 with TRBJ2-1; 10 bases map to TRBD1. The length of the CDR3 is 15 residues. J lost 4 bases, V lost 10 bases, and 10 bases had no gene match. Germline values: CDR1 ENHRY, CDR2 SYGVKD. The CDR3 sequence: CATGTGQGRYNEQFF. CDR3 in DNA: TGTGCCACCGGGACGGGACAGGGGAGGTACAATGAGCAGTTCTTC.

The table lists this clone with a few counts. The V gene is TRBV7-3, the J gene TRBJ2-4, with 9 bases identical to TRBD1. The germline CDR1 and CDR2 sequences are SGHTA and FQGTGA. The CDR3 sequence is 16 residues long. V was clipped by 4 bases and J by 2 bases; unmatched bases: 6. CDR3: CASSSTGGSTKNIQYF. CDR3 sequence (DNA): TGTGCCAGCAGCTCCACAGGGGGCAGTACCAAAAACATTCAGTACTTC.